What follows are 27 T cell receptor beta chains derived from one specimen sequenced in a study of naive and memory T cell subsets. Reverse transcription of blood and skin TCR RNA was primed at alpha and beta constant regions. TCRdb recomputed calls from the 5' RACE reads with MiXCR, one row per CDR3 protein. This sample has approximately 27,000 distinct CDR3 sequences; roughly 23% occur once, and the top ten carry about 1.7%. Whole-blood samples were 2.5 to 3 ml of peripheral blood from healthy adult volunteers. These receptors were taken from a female donor in good health.

This chain joins TRBV28 and TRBJ2-3, with 8 positions matching TRBD2. This CDR3 is 15 amino acids long. The trim removed 8 bases at V and 1 base at J, leaving 8 bases unmatched. Germline V gene lookup returns CDR1 MDHEN and CDR2 SYDVKM. CDR3 DNA: TGTGCCAGCCTTCCGGGGGGGCTAGGCACAGATACGCAGTATTTT. As protein: CASLPGGLGTDTQYF. Based on the CDR3 plus reference TRBV28 and TRBJ2-3, the full variable domain is DVKVTQSSRYLVKRTGEKVFLECVQDMDHENMFWYRQDPGLGLRLIYFSYDVKMKEKGDIPEGYSVSREKKERFSLILESASTNQTSMYLCASLPGGLGTDTQYFGPGTRLTVL.

The rearrangement joins TRBV27 to TRBJ2-1; no firm D call. CDR1 and CDR2 from the germline V gene are MNHEY and SMNVEV (reference sequence). The CDR3 sequence is 15 residues long. Trimming stripped 2 bases from V and 9 bases from J, with 17 bases between. The CDR3 bases are TGTGCCAGCAGTTTAGGGAATCTAGGATGGGGTGAGCAGTTCTTC. Translating it yields CASSLGNLGWGEQFF.

By its share, this clonotype is medium-sized. V and J are TRBV20-1 and TRBJ1-1; D is unclear. CDR3 length equals 15 residues. The germline gives CDR1 DFQATT, CDR2 SNEGSKA (reference sequence). V lost 6 bases, J lost 0 bases, and 17 bases lay in between. The CDR3 loop is CSAFRPTVLNTEAFF. DNA of the CDR3: TGCAGTGCCTTTAGACCAACAGTTCTGAACACTGAAGCTTTCTTT.

The chain employs TRBV20-1 and TRBJ1-4; a weak D match, TRBD1 (6 bases). Germline values: CDR1 DFQATT, CDR2 SNEGSKA (reference sequence). This CDR3 has 16 residues. Trimming took 0 bases from V and 0 from J, leaving 11 bases between them. The DNA of the CDR3 is TGCAGTGCTAGAGAGACAGGCTGGGCAACTAATGAAAAACTGTTTTTT. Translation: CSARETGWATNEKLFF.

This chain joins TRBV6-2 or TRBV6-3 and TRBJ2-5, with 12 positions matching TRBD1. With V trimmed by 1 base and J by 5 bases, 8 bases remained unmatched. Germline loops: CDR1 MNHEY, CDR2 SVGEGT. The CDR3 spans 17 residues. CDR3 loop: CASSYYGTGGFAETQYF. CDR3 sequence (DNA): TGTGCCAGCAGTTACTACGGGACAGGGGGCTTCGCGGAGACCCAGTACTTC.

At least ten counts were recorded for this clonotype. The V and J genes are TRBV20-1 and TRBJ2-3; 7 bases are a match to TRBD2. The CDR3 loop spans 11 amino acids. Unmatched junction bases numbered 3, after V lost 6 bases and J lost 6 bases. CDR1 and CDR2 (germline): DFQATT, SNEGSKA (reference sequence). Here the CDR3 DNA reads TGCAGTGCAGGACTAGTCGATACGCAGTATTTT. It is translated as CSAGLVDTQYF.

This clonotype is medium-sized in the sample. The gene calls are TRBV7-2 and TRBJ2-5; 7 bases map to TRBD1. Losses at the gene ends were 5 bases for V and 6 bases for J; bases not matched to a gene: 12. The CDR3 is 15 amino acids. Germline CDR1 and CDR2: SGHTA and FQGNSA. The CDR3 here is CASSRGGTPTQTQYF. The CDR3 bases are TGTGCCAGCAGCCGAGGGGGCACCCCCACCCAGACCCAGTACTTC.

This chain joins TRBV6-5 and TRBJ2-5, with TRBD2 identical over 7 bases. V was clipped by 4 bases and J by 3 bases; unmatched bases: 5. CDR1 and CDR2 from the germline V gene are MNHEY and SVGAGI. This CDR3 has 14 amino acids. The chain's CDR3 is CASSFSGLKETQYF. CDR3 in DNA: TGTGCCAGCAGTTTTAGCGGGTTGAAAGAGACCCAGTACTTC.

This clonotype was picked up many times. The CDR3 spells CSVEWGETQYF. The CDR3 DNA is TGCAGCGTTGAATGGGGTGAGACCCAGTACTTC. The rearrangement uses TRBV29-1 and TRBJ2-5; D gene uncertain. CDR3 length: 11 amino acids. With 2 bases removed from V and 5 bases from J, the gap between germline ends came to 6 bases. Germline V lookup: CDR1 SQVTM, CDR2 ANQGSEA.

The V call is TRBV20-1, the J call TRBJ2-3; D is ambiguous. The CDR3 totals 14 residues. Per germline, CDR1 DFQATT and CDR2 SNEGSKA (reference sequence). V gave up 0 bases and J gave up 4 bases, with 11 bases separating them. The chain's CDR3 is CSARDASRPDTQYF. DNA for the CDR3: TGCAGTGCTAGAGATGCTAGTCGCCCAGATACGCAGTATTTT.

This clonotype appeared a few times. This chain uses TRBV19 with TRBJ2-2; D is possibly TRBD1 (6 bases). V lost 5 bases, J lost 6 bases, and 10 bases lay in between. CDR3 size: 13 residues. The germline CDR1 and CDR2 sequences are LNHDA and SQIVND (reference sequence). CDR3 nucleotides: TGTGCCAGTAGTCCACAGGGTTCCGGGGAGCTGTTTTTT. Encoded protein: CASSPQGSGELFF.

This clonotype appeared many times. The chain employs TRBV6-6 and TRBJ1-1, with D possibly being TRBD1 (5 bases). CDR3 length: 15 amino acids. Germline values: CDR1 MNHNY, CDR2 SVGAGI (reference sequence). V lost 5 bases and J lost 0, with 13 bases in between. The CDR3 loop is CASSRISGMNTEAFF. For the CDR3, the DNA is TGTGCCAGCAGTCGCATATCAGGGATGAACACTGAAGCTTTCTTT.

This clonotype was observed many times. The V gene is TRBV12-3 or TRBV12-4, the J gene TRBJ2-7, with D tentatively TRBD1 (6 bases). This CDR3 comprises 13 residues. V lost 5 bases and J lost 6, with 14 bases in between. The CDR3 loop reads CASSLSQGREQYF. The CDR3, as DNA: TGTGCCAGCAGTCTCTCACAGGGACGCGAGCAGTACTTC.

Judged by abundance, this clonotype is medium-sized. The genes are TRBV11-2 and TRBJ2-1; the match to TRBD1 covers 9 bases. V shed 5 bases, J shed 7 bases, and the junction held 3 bases outside the gene matches. Looked up from germline, CDR1 is SGHAT and CDR2 is FQNNGV. The CDR3 is 13 residues long. CDR3 sequence (DNA): TGTGCCAGCAGCCGGGACAGGGCGAATGAGCAGTTCTTC. Amino acid sequence: CASSRDRANEQFF.

The gene calls are TRBV29-1 and TRBJ2-7; a weak D match, TRBD1 (5 bases). Germline V gene data show CDR1 as SQVTM and CDR2 as ANQGSEA. This CDR3 spans 12 amino acids. The ends were cut back, 4 bases at V and 0 bases at J, with 7 bases in the middle. The CDR3 nucleotides read TGCAGCGTTGGGACACCCTCCTACGAGCAGTACTTC. Translation: CSVGTPSYEQYF.

The V and J genes are TRBV12-3 or TRBV12-4 and TRBJ1-2, with TRBD1 identical over 9 bases. The CDR3 has 13 amino acids. Germline trimming cut 5 bases from V and 7 bases from J; bases unmatched to any gene: 5. The CDR3 DNA is TGTGCCAGCAGTACAGGGGGCCTTTCTGGCTACACCTTC. Its translation is CASSTGGLSGYTF.

Ten or more counts support this clonotype. The V call is TRBV6-5, the J call TRBJ1-1, with D hard to call. The germline V gene encodes CDR1 MNHEY and CDR2 SVGAGI. The CDR3 length is 10 residues. The ends were cut back, 2 bases at V and 10 bases at J, with 5 bases in the middle. The CDR3 DNA reads TGTGCCAGCAGTTACCCCCCAGCTTTCTTT. Its protein is CASSYPPAFF.

This clonotype was seen a few times. The J gene is TRBJ1-4, the V gene TRBV6-5, with 7 bases that match TRBD1. CDR3 length: 13 residues. Germline V gene sequence: CDR1 MNHEY, CDR2 SVGAGI. After removal of 4 bases from V and 7 bases from J, the junction contained 3 bases not matched to a gene. CDR3 DNA sequence: TGTGCCAGCAGTTTTGACAGGGTTGAAAAACTGTTTTTT. Protein product: CASSFDRVEKLFF.

The sample holds a few counts of this clonotype. V usage is TRBV29-1 and J usage is TRBJ1-1; no clear D. The CDR3 extends over 12 amino acids. Germline lookup yields CDR1 SQVTM and CDR2 ANQGSEA. The CDR3 DNA is TGCACCGTCTATGACTGGGGCACTGAAGCTTTCTTT. This translates into CTVYDWGTEAFF.

This clonotype was counted many times. This chain uses TRBV29-1 with TRBJ2-5; D uncertain. The CDR3 is 12 amino acids. The germline gives CDR1 SQVTM, CDR2 ANQGSEA. V gave up 4 bases and J gave up 1 base, with 7 bases separating them. In DNA, the CDR3 is TGCAGCGTTGGGGCGGCCCAAGAGACCCAGTACTTC. Translating gives CSVGAAQETQYF.

This clonotype occurred many times. The chain uses TRBV6-2 or TRBV6-3 and TRBJ2-7, with 12 positions matching TRBD1. This CDR3 region has 15 residues. Germline values: CDR1 MNHEY, CDR2 SVGEGT. V shed 6 bases and J 5 bases; nucleotides not matched to a gene: 8. The CDR3 loop reads CASRLPGQGAHEQYF. CDR3 in DNA: TGTGCCAGCAGGCTCCCGGGACAGGGGGCCCACGAGCAGTACTTC.

This clonotype was counted many times. The J gene is TRBJ1-1, the V gene TRBV29-1; no clear D. The CDR3 loop spans 12 amino acids. Germline V gene data show CDR1 as SQVTM and CDR2 as ANQGSEA. Trimming took 2 bases from V and 1 from J, leaving 5 bases between them. CDR3 nucleotide sequence: TGCAGCGTTGAAAGGGCGAACACTGAAGCTTTCTTT. Encoded protein: CSVERANTEAFF. Supplemented by reference TRBV29-1 and TRBJ1-1, the full variable domain reads SAVISQKPSRDICQRGTSLTIQCQVDSQVTMMFWYRQQPGQSLTLIATANQGSEATYESGFVIDKFPISRPNLTFSTLTVSNMSPEDSSIYLCSVERANTEAFFGQGTRLTVV.

This clonotype came up a few times. V and J are TRBV7-2 and TRBJ2-6; D not resolved. Germline CDR1 and CDR2: SGHTA and FQGNSA. The length of the CDR3 is 14 residues. Trimming shortened V by 5 bases and J by 0 bases, and 5 bases separated the two germline ends. CDR3 coding DNA: TGTGCCAGCAGCCGAAACTCTGGGGCCAACGTCCTGACTTTC. Residues: CASSRNSGANVLTF.

This clonotype showed up many times. The chain employs TRBV20-1 and TRBJ2-3, with TRBD1 identical over 12 bases. CDR1 and CDR2 from the germline V gene are DFQATT and SNEGSKA (reference sequence). Germline trimming cut 5 bases from V and 5 bases from J; bases unmatched to any gene: 11. The CDR3 runs 16 residues. The CDR3: CSAVTPGQGAVDTQYF. The CDR3 DNA reads TGCAGTGCTGTGACCCCGGGACAGGGGGCCGTAGATACGCAGTATTTT.

CDR3 sequence reads: CASSQEYSGYYGYTF. CDR3 DNA: TGCGCCAGCAGCCAAGAGTATTCAGGGTACTATGGCTACACCTTC. This chain joins TRBV4-3 and TRBJ1-2; tentative D call: TRBD1 (5 bases). CDR1 and CDR2 (germline): LGHNA, YSLEER. V was cut by 0 bases and J by 3 bases, with 11 bases left in between. The CDR3 contains 15 residues.

This clonotype is judged medium-sized. This rearrangement joins TRBV4-1 to TRBJ1-2, with 7 bases aligning to TRBD1. The CDR3 is made up of 16 amino acids. With 0 bases clipped from V and 8 bases from J, the junction kept 12 bases outside the gene matches. Germline CDR1 and CDR2: MGHRA and YSYEKL. CDR3 coding DNA: TGCGCCAGCAGCCAAGAACAGGGGACAGTGCTTTTAGGCTACACCTTC. This translates into CASSQEQGTVLLGYTF.

The chain employs TRBV7-2 and TRBJ2-2; a weak D match, TRBD2 (6 bases). The CDR3 totals 16 residues. CDR1 is SGHTA and CDR2 is FQGNSA in the germline V gene. Trimming took off 4 bases at V and 5 bases at J, with 17 bases between the two ends. The CDR3 sequence is CASSSGVGVLTGELFF. The CDR3 DNA follows: TGTGCCAGCAGCTCGGGGGTCGGAGTTTTGACCGGGGAGCTGTTTTTT.